The rows below give T cell receptor beta chains drawn from one sample of a study of neurological immune-mediated disorders. TCRdb reanalysed the 5' RACE reads using MiXCR and keeps one entry per CDR3 protein. The sample includes 45,000 to 65,000 distinct CDR3 sequences, 7% to 9% of them seen just once. Material for sequencing was PBMCs. The receptors were gathered from a woman between 40 and 55 years old in good health. The CDR3 runs from the conserved cysteine through the conserved F or W. The order of the fields is D gene, J gene, clone size, V gene, CDR3 protein, CDR3 DNA. D genes are given only for firm matches. The listing skips clone size in some rows; elsewhere it reads once, few, many or a size class.

TRBD1 | TRBJ2-5 | few | TRBV11-2 | CASSYNPPRTGDQETQYF | TGTGCCAGCAGCTATAACCCCCCACGGACAGGCGACCAAGAGACCCAGTACTTC
- | TRBJ2-5 | many | TRBV2 | CASSAPAGETQYF | TGTGCCAGCAGTGCTCCGGCGGGTGAGACCCAGTACTTC
TRBD1 | TRBJ2-2 | many | TRBV9 | CASSPRDRGNTGELFF | TGTGCCAGCAGCCCCCGGGACAGGGGGAACACCGGGGAGCTGTTTTTT
- | TRBJ1-3 | many | TRBV5-1 | CASSLDAGFSGNTIYF | TGCGCCAGCAGCTTGGATGCGGGGTTCTCTGGAAACACCATATATTTT
TRBD2 | TRBJ2-1 | many | TRBV7-8 | CASSSRTGLAGDEQFF | TGTGCCAGCAGCTCAAGAACCGGACTAGCGGGAGACGAGCAGTTCTTC
- | TRBJ1-3 | many | TRBV5-6 | CASSIGLNSGNTIYF | TGTGCCAGCAGCATAGGACTCAACTCTGGAAACACCATATATTTT
TRBD1 | TRBJ2-5 | - | TRBV6-2/TRBV6-3 | CANSYSLGQLQETQYF | TGTGCCAACAGTTACTCTTTGGGACAGCTCCAAGAGACCCAGTACTTC
- | TRBJ2-7 | many | TRBV12-3/TRBV12-4 | CASSPRVKGGEQYF | TGTGCCAGCAGCCCAAGAGTGAAGGGGGGCGAGCAGTACTTC
- | TRBJ2-1 | many | TRBV20-1 | CSARKENEQFF | TGCAGTGCTCGGAAAGAGAATGAGCAGTTCTTC
TRBD1 | TRBJ1-1 | many | TRBV18 | CASSPGTGSKNTEAFF | TGTGCCAGCTCACCCGGGACAGGGTCGAAGAACACTGAAGCTTTCTTT
- | TRBJ2-7 | few | TRBV20-1 | CSASPGGREQYF | TGCAGTGCTAGCCCCGGGGGTAGGGAGCAGTACTTC
TRBD2 | TRBJ2-3 | many | TRBV5-4 | CASSLRGEDTQYF | TGTGCCAGCAGCTTGCGGGGGGAAGATACGCAGTATTTT
- | TRBJ2-5 | many | TRBV6-2/TRBV6-3 | CASSQSQETQYF | TGTGCCAGCAGCCAGAGTCAAGAGACCCAGTACTTC
- | TRBJ2-7 | many | TRBV20-1 | CSASTGISYEQYF | TGCAGTGCTAGCACAGGAATCTCCTACGAGCAGTACTTC
- | TRBJ2-1 | many | TRBV20-1 | CSATGGEGNEQFF | TGCAGTGCTACCGGAGGGGAAGGCAATGAGCAGTTCTTC
- | TRBJ2-5 | - | TRBV4-3 | CASSQVSRPQATQYF | TGCGCCAGCAGCCAAGTGTCGAGACCCCAGGCGACCCAGTACTTC
- | TRBJ2-7 | many | TRBV19 | CASRLRPTHEQYF | TGTGCCAGTAGATTACGACCTACCCACGAGCAGTACTTC
- | TRBJ2-2 | medium-sized | TRBV4-3 | CASSQVLNGAGELFF | TGCGCCAGCAGCCAAGTTCTTAATGGGGCCGGGGAGCTGTTTTTT
- | TRBJ1-6 | many | TRBV6-2/TRBV6-3 | CAIRRRTHYNSPLHF | TGTGCCATCCGAAGGAGGACACACTATAATTCACCCCTCCACTTT
- | TRBJ1-2 | many | TRBV5-1 | CASSLAQGDGYTF | TGCGCCAGCAGCTTGGCCCAGGGAGATGGCTACACCTTC
TRBD1 | TRBJ2-2 | many | TRBV5-7 | CASSSPGQGNTGELFF | TGTGCCAGCAGCTCTCCGGGACAGGGGAACACCGGGGAGCTGTTTTTT
TRBD2 | TRBJ2-7 | many | TRBV7-2 | CASSQRTSGMDEQYF | TGTGCCAGCAGCCAAAGGACTAGCGGGATGGACGAGCAGTACTTC
- | TRBJ1-1 | many | TRBV27 | CASSLLFQMSGTEAFF | TGTGCCAGCAGTTTATTGTTCCAAATGAGCGGCACTGAAGCTTTCTTT
TRBD2 | TRBJ2-2 | many | TRBV4-1 | CASSRTSGGADTGELFF | TGCGCCAGCAGCCGCACTAGCGGGGGGGCCGACACCGGGGAGCTGTTTTTT
- | TRBJ1-5 | many | TRBV20-1 | CSARGPGAPNQPQHF | TGCAGTGCTAGAGGCCCAGGGGCGCCTAATCAGCCCCAGCATTTT
- | TRBJ2-1 | many | TRBV6-2/TRBV6-3 | CASSRLTGQYNEQFF | TGTGCCAGCAGTAGGCTGACGGGGCAGTACAATGAGCAGTTCTTC
TRBD2 | TRBJ2-1 | many | TRBV20-1 | CSARTGTSGTAYNEQFF | TGCAGTGCTAGAACCGGGACTAGCGGGACTGCTTACAATGAGCAGTTCTTC
- | TRBJ1-6 | many | TRBV7-3 | CASSLFSYNSPLHF | TGTGCCAGCAGCTTATTCTCGTATAATTCACCCCTCCACTTT
- | TRBJ1-5 | many | TRBV12-3/TRBV12-4 | CASSLRTDRDSNQPQHF | TGTGCCAGCAGTCTAAGGACGGACAGAGATAGCAATCAGCCCCAGCATTTT
- | TRBJ1-3 | many | TRBV9 | CASSANRKASGNTIYF | TGTGCCAGCAGCGCAAACAGGAAAGCCTCTGGAAACACCATATATTTT
- | TRBJ1-2 | many | TRBV24-1 | CATSDTTPNGYTF | TGTGCCACCAGTGATACGACACCCAATGGCTACACCTTC
- | TRBJ1-1 | many | TRBV11-2 | CASRRGDTEAFF | TGTGCCAGTCGAAGAGGGGACACTGAAGCTTTCTTT
- | TRBJ2-2 | few | TRBV2 | CASRLNANTGELFF | TGTGCCAGCAGGCTTAACGCGAACACCGGGGAGCTGTTTTTT
- | TRBJ2-7 | many | TRBV7-8 | CASSLMGDLGEQYF | TGTGCCAGCAGCTTGATGGGCGACCTGGGCGAGCAGTACTTC
- | TRBJ2-5 | many | TRBV29-1 | CSVEAGLQETQYF | TGCAGCGTTGAAGCGGGGCTACAAGAGACCCAGTACTTC
- | TRBJ2-7 | many | TRBV6-5 | CASSQDRSYEQYF | TGTGCCAGCAGCCAGGACAGATCCTACGAGCAGTACTTC
- | TRBJ2-1 | many | TRBV6-1 | CASSPRQTQFF | TGTGCCAGCAGTCCTCGACAGACGCAGTTCTTC
- | TRBJ1-2 | many | TRBV6-5 | CASSYNRGRSYGYTF | TGTGCCAGCAGTTACAACCGGGGGCGAAGCTATGGCTACACCTTC
- | TRBJ2-5 | - | TRBV7-8 | CASSFAWIQETQYF | TGTGCCAGCAGCTTTGCGTGGATACAAGAGACCCAGTACTTC
TRBD1 | TRBJ2-7 | many | TRBV6-5 | CASSVGQGASEQYF | TGTGCCAGCAGCGTGGGACAGGGGGCGAGTGAGCAGTACTTC
- | TRBJ2-5 | many | TRBV5-6 | CASSLEGPGRRQETQYF | TGTGCCAGCAGCTTGGAGGGCCCGGGACGTAGACAAGAGACCCAGTACTTC
- | TRBJ1-1 | many | TRBV29-1 | CSVVQGLNTEAFF | TGCAGCGTTGTCCAGGGGTTGAACACTGAAGCTTTCTTT
- | TRBJ1-1 | - | TRBV3-1 | CASSPVGHSGNTEAFF | TGTGCCAGCAGCCCAGTAGGGCATTCAGGGAACACTGAAGCTTTCTTT
- | TRBJ2-6 | many | TRBV6-5 | CASGRQSGANVLTF | TGTGCCAGCGGGAGGCAATCTGGGGCCAACGTCCTGACTTTC
TRBD2 | TRBJ2-1 | many | TRBV7-2 | CASSPRTSGDDEQFF | TGTGCCAGCAGCCCCCGGACTAGCGGGGATGATGAGCAGTTCTTC
- | TRBJ1-1 | many | TRBV12-3/TRBV12-4 | CASRGQGNTEAFF | TGTGCCAGCAGAGGGCAGGGGAACACTGAAGCTTTCTTT
- | TRBJ2-5 | many | TRBV5-1 | CASSLSRVGETQYF | TGCGCCAGCAGCTTGTCCAGGGTCGGAGAGACCCAGTACTTC
TRBD2 | TRBJ2-5 | many | TRBV20-1 | CSARGLAGQQETQYF | TGCAGTGCTAGAGGCCTAGCGGGGCAACAAGAGACCCAGTACTTC
- | TRBJ1-1 | medium-sized | TRBV12-3/TRBV12-4 | CASTPLGGDTEAFF | TGTGCCAGCACCCCTCTGGGAGGGGACACTGAAGCTTTCTTT
- | TRBJ2-7 | many | TRBV5-1 | CASSLSGTDFYEQYF | TGCGCCAGCAGCCTTTCCGGGACGGACTTCTACGAGCAGTACTTC
- | TRBJ1-4 | many | TRBV20-1 | CSARDMGYNEKLFF | TGCAGTGCTAGAGATATGGGATATAATGAAAAACTGTTTTTT
- | TRBJ2-4 | many | TRBV12-3/TRBV12-4 | CASSLVLRGGKNIQYF | TGTGCCAGCAGTTTAGTCTTACGGGGAGGCAAAAACATTCAGTACTTC